The rows below give T cell receptor beta chains drawn from one sample of a study of graft-versus-host responses after intestinal transplantation. Produced via immunoSEQ multiplex PCR; TCRdb's table is partial and in-frame only. The repertoire holds some 14,000 clones, with approximately 33% as singletons. The material was alloreactive CD4+ T cells from a mixed lymphocyte reaction culture, obtained before intestinal transplant. These receptors were collected from a human patient who received an intestinal transplant. CDR3s include the opening cysteine and the closing phenylalanine or tryptophan. A D gene is named only where the DNA matches it firmly. Clone sizes are given selectively: once, few, many, or a class where the clone is expanded.

J: TRBJ1-2
V: TRBV4-2
size: -
D: -
CDR3: CASSRLQVGNYGYTF
DNA: TGTGCCAGCAGCCGCCTACAGGTGGGGAACTATGGCTACACCTTC

J: TRBJ2-1
V: TRBV5-1
size: -
D: TRBD2
CDR3: CASSLTREYVWDGGGEQFF
DNA: TGCGCCAGCAGCTTGACGCGGGAGTACGTATGGGACGGCGGGGGTGAGCAGTTCTTC

J: TRBJ1-5
V: TRBV12-5
size: few
D: TRBD1
CDR3: CASGLVWGQGPYSNQPQHF
DNA: TGTGCTAGTGGTTTGGTATGGGGACAGGGGCCTTATAGCAATCAGCCCCAGCATTTT

J: TRBJ1-2
V: TRBV30
size: few
D: -
CDR3: CAWSVNGGYTF
DNA: TGTGCCTGGAGTGTAAATGGGGGCTACACCTTC

J: TRBJ1-1
V: TRBV28
size: few
D: -
CDR3: CASSLSREAFF
DNA: TGTGCCAGCAGTTTATCCCGAGAAGCTTTCTTT

J: TRBJ2-3
V: TRBV2
size: -
D: -
CDR3: CASGRSISTDTQYF
DNA: TGTGCCAGCGGGAGAAGCATCAGCACAGATACGCAGTATTTT

J: TRBJ1-2
V: TRBV6-6
size: -
D: TRBD1
CDR3: CASNFGQGAAYGYTF
DNA: TGTGCCAGCAACTTCGGACAGGGGGCGGCCTATGGCTACACCTTC

J: TRBJ2-7
V: TRBV28
size: once
D: -
CDR3: CASSLGFSYEQYF
DNA: TGTGCCAGCAGTTTGGGGTTTTCCTACGAGCAGTACTTC

J: TRBJ2-1
V: TRBV12-5
size: few
D: TRBD2
CDR3: CASGSRLAGGWNEQFF
DNA: TGTGCTAGTGGTTCGCGACTAGCGGGAGGTTGGAATGAGCAGTTCTTC

J: TRBJ2-7
V: TRBV5-6
size: once
D: -
CDR3: CASSLGGTGTYEQYF
DNA: TGTGCCAGCAGCTTGGGTGGAACAGGAACCTACGAGCAGTACTTC

J: TRBJ2-1
V: TRBV29-1
size: few
D: -
CDR3: CSVEDPRVGGRSSYNEQFF
DNA: TGCAGCGTTGAAGATCCGAGGGTGGGGGGTAGGAGCTCCTACAATGAGCAGTTCTTC

J: TRBJ2-7
V: TRBV7-9
size: medium-sized
D: TRBD1
CDR3: CASSLRTGGNEQYF
DNA: TGTGCCAGCAGCCTCCGGACAGGGGGCAACGAGCAGTACTTC

J: TRBJ1-3
V: TRBV12-5
size: -
D: -
CDR3: CASGLETARNTIYF
DNA: TGTGCTAGTGGTTTGGAGACAGCTCGAAACACCATATATTTT

J: TRBJ1-2
V: TRBV19
size: -
D: -
CDR3: CASSLQGTHGYTF
DNA: TGTGCCAGTAGTCTACAGGGAACCCATGGCTACACCTTC

J: TRBJ2-7
V: TRBV10-2
size: -
D: -
CDR3: CASRELAVSYEQYF
DNA: TGCGCCAGCAGGGAGCTAGCAGTCTCCTACGAGCAGTACTTC

J: TRBJ1-1
V: TRBV27
size: few
D: TRBD1
CDR3: CASRKTGEGNTEAFF
DNA: TGTGCCAGCAGAAAAACAGGGGAGGGGAACACTGAAGCTTTCTTT

J: TRBJ2-1
V: TRBV18
size: -
D: TRBD2
CDR3: CASSPLTKTSGSHEQFF
DNA: TGTGCCAGCTCACCACTTACCAAGACTAGCGGGAGCCATGAGCAGTTCTTC

J: TRBJ2-7
V: TRBV6-9
size: -
D: -
CDR3: CASSYPGYSYEQYF
DNA: TGTGCCAGCAGTTACCCTGGCTACTCCTACGAGCAGTACTTC

J: TRBJ2-5
V: TRBV2
size: few
D: -
CDR3: CASSEYGLGETQYF
DNA: TGTGCCAGCAGTGAATACGGATTGGGGGAGACCCAGTACTTC

J: TRBJ2-7
V: TRBV10-2
size: -
D: -
CDR3: CASSETDRMSNEQYF
DNA: TGCGCCAGCAGTGAGACCGACAGGATGTCGAACGAGCAGTACTTC

J: TRBJ1-1
V: TRBV6-9
size: -
D: -
CDR3: CASSEAAGTEAFF
DNA: TGTGCCAGCAGTGAAGCGGCGGGCACTGAAGCTTTCTTT

J: TRBJ2-5
V: TRBV29-1
size: once
D: -
CDR3: CSVGLGGPQETQYF
DNA: TGCAGCGTTGGGCTTGGGGGCCCACAAGAGACCCAGTACTTC

J: TRBJ1-2
V: TRBV6-4
size: few
D: TRBD1
CDR3: CAIRGTNPYGYTF
DNA: TGTGCCATCAGGGGGACTAATCCTTATGGCTACACCTTC

J: TRBJ2-1
V: TRBV7-6
size: -
D: -
CDR3: CASSLEGLGYNEQFF
DNA: TGTGCCAGCAGCTTAGAGGGTTTAGGGTACAATGAGCAGTTCTTC

J: TRBJ1-1
V: TRBV1
size: -
D: -
CDR3: CTSSQEGGNTEAFF
DNA: TGCACCAGCAGCCAAGAGGGGGGGAACACTGAAGCTTTCTTT

J: TRBJ2-3
V: TRBV9
size: few
D: TRBD2
CDR3: CASSGRLAGATDTQYF
DNA: TGTGCCAGCAGCGGAAGACTAGCGGGAGCTACAGATACGCAGTATTTT

J: TRBJ2-4
V: TRBV25-1
size: medium-sized
D: -
CDR3: CASRYGENIQYF
DNA: TGTGCCAGCAGGTACGGTGAAAACATTCAGTACTTC

J: TRBJ2-3
V: TRBV9
size: -
D: -
CDR3: CASSVAGSAYTDTQYF
DNA: TGTGCCAGCAGCGTAGCGGGTAGCGCCTACACAGATACGCAGTATTTT

J: TRBJ2-1
V: TRBV30
size: few
D: TRBD2
CDR3: CAWSQGLALGGIYNEQFF
DNA: TGTGCCTGGAGTCAGGGACTAGCGTTGGGGGGCATTTACAATGAGCAGTTCTTC

J: TRBJ1-2
V: TRBV28
size: -
D: TRBD1
CDR3: CASSLIEDRVNYGYTF
DNA: TGTGCCAGCAGTTTAATAGAGGACAGGGTCAACTATGGCTACACCTTC

J: TRBJ2-2
V: TRBV2
size: -
D: TRBD1
CDR3: CASSGQGANTGELFF
DNA: TGTGCCAGCAGTGGACAGGGGGCGAACACCGGGGAGCTGTTTTTT

J: TRBJ2-5
V: TRBV5-4
size: -
D: -
CDR3: CASSLGGPRTRETQYF
DNA: TGTGCCAGCAGCTTGGGGGGACCTAGGACAAGAGAGACCCAGTACTTC

J: TRBJ2-7
V: TRBV6-1
size: medium-sized
D: -
CDR3: CASSEATRYSYEQYF
DNA: TGTGCCAGCAGTGAAGCGACAAGATACTCCTACGAGCAGTACTTC

J: TRBJ2-5
V: TRBV18
size: few
D: TRBD1
CDR3: CASSPGTGSWETQYF
DNA: TGTGCCAGCTCACCCGGGACAGGGAGTTGGGAGACCCAGTACTTC